One and the same sample provided the 22 T cell receptor beta chains below, sequenced in a study of T cells in women clearing cervical HPV infection. Method: immunoSEQ multiplex PCR; TCRdb's copy keeps in-frame clones and lacks some. The repertoire table contains some 40,000 clones. The sequenced material came from blood buffy coat. The receptors stem from a woman between 18 and 75 years old with a cervical HPV16 infection that either progressed to CIN3+ or cleared (not recorded which).

Details on this clone: The CDR3 is cut off 3 residues early in the read; its end comes from the germline J gene. The chain uses TRBV7-6 and TRBJ1-1; 7 bases match TRBD1. Germline V gene lookup returns CDR1 SGHVS and CDR2 FNYEAQ. The J segment lost 0 bases and the V segment lost 4 bases, leaving 2 bases of the junction unmatched. This CDR3 has 14 amino acids. The CDR3 bases that were read are TGTGCCAGCAGCTGGGGACAGATGAACACTGAA. The encoded protein is CASSWGQMNTE. The whole CDR3 protein is CASSWGQMNTEAFF.

A remark on this clone: The CDR3 end falls 3 residues outside the read, so it is completed with the germline J gene. This chain uses TRBV7-6 with TRBJ2-7; 10 nucleotides match TRBD2. Trimming cost V 3 bases and J 6 bases; bases outside gene matches: 8. The CDR3 spans 15 residues. Germline V CDR1 and CDR2: SGHVS, FNYEAQ. CDR3 DNA, as far as it was read: TGTGCCAGCAGCTTGGGGCGGGGACTAGCGTTCGAG. It codes for CASSLGRGLAFE. The whole CDR3 protein is CASSLGRGLAFEQYF.

The CDR3 sequence: CASSMGRGLGYDYTF. CDR3 DNA, as far as it was read: TGTGCCAGTAGTATGGGCAGGGGGCTGGGCTACGAC. This rearrangement joins TRBV19 to TRBJ1-2, with 8 bases fitting TRBD1. The read finishes 3 residues shy of the CDR3 end, and the germline J gene is used to complete it. CDR1 is LNHDA, CDR2 SQIVND, per germline (reference sequence). The CDR3 is 15 amino acids.

CDR3 residues: CAISESAASYEQYF. The CDR3 DNA, read in part, is TGTGCCATCAGTGAGTCGGCCGCCTCCTACGAG. The chain employs TRBV10-3 and TRBJ2-7; D gene unclear. The sequenced fragment ends 3 residues before the CDR3 boundary, so the rest is inferred from the germline J gene. V lost 0 bases and J 0 bases, leaving 6 bases between the germline ends. The germline V gene encodes CDR1 ENHRY and CDR2 SYGVKD. CDR3 size: 14 residues.

About this clone: The read falls 3 residues short of the CDR3 end, and the missing part is taken from the germline J gene. V gene TRBV7-3 combines with J gene TRBJ1-6; D uncertain. V lost 5 bases and J lost 6, with 17 bases in between. The CDR3 runs 16 residues. CDR1 SGHTA and CDR2 FQGTGA come from the germline V gene. The CDR3 is CASSLQEAAGNSPLHF. The CDR3 DNA, read in part, is TGTGCCAGCAGCCTCCAGGAGGCAGCCGGTAATTCACCC.

Remarks on this clone: The observed sequence ends 3 residues before the CDR3 terminus, with the missing tail filled in from the germline J gene. The chain links TRBV19 to TRBJ2-7; TRBD2 might be the D (6 bases). Germline-derived CDR1 and CDR2 are LNHDA and SQIVND (reference sequence). The CDR3 sequence is 13 residues long. V was cut by 1 base and J by 4 bases, with 8 bases left in between. The CDR3 sequence is CASSIAAGYEQYF. CDR3 bases read: TGTGCCAGTAGTATAGCGGCGGGGTACGAG.

For this clone: From the germline J gene comes the end of the CDR3, since the read stops 3 residues before it. The rearrangement uses TRBV29-1 and TRBJ2-2; tentatively, D is TRBD1 (6 bases). The germline V gene encodes CDR1 SQVTM and CDR2 ANQGSEA. This CDR3 region has 15 residues. V was pared by 7 bases and J by 0 bases, with 15 bases between. The CDR3 DNA, read in part, is TGCAGCGCCAAAAAGGGGGAGTCGAACACCGGGGAG. Translation: CSAKKGESNTGE. The full CDR3 protein reads CSAKKGESNTGELFF.

This clone is deemed medium-sized (0.01 to 0.1%) by its frequency. The read finishes 3 residues shy of the CDR3 end, and the germline J gene is used to complete it. The chain couples TRBV7-8 to TRBJ2-3; 8 positions agree with TRBD2. Germline V gives CDR1 SGHVS, CDR2 FQNEAQ. Trimming cost V 5 bases and J 1 base; bases outside gene matches: 2. The CDR3 has 14 residues. The CDR3 bases that were read are TGTGCCAGCAGCCGAGCGGGGGGCACAGATACG. This translates into CASSRAGGTDT. In full, the CDR3 is CASSRAGGTDTQYF.

For this clone: Read sequence stops 3 residues before the CDR3 end, and the germline J gene provides the missing end. This rearrangement joins TRBV7-9 to TRBJ2-3; TRBD2 aligns across 7 bases. The ends lost 7 bases at V and 0 bases at J; junction bases unmatched: 4. This CDR3 spans 14 amino acids. The germline CDR1 and CDR2 sequences are SEHNR and FQNEAQ (reference sequence). The covered CDR3 bases are TGTGCCAGCACCTATAGCGGGAGCACAGATACG. Its translation: CASTYSGSTDT. The full-length CDR3 reads as CASTYSGSTDTQYF. Looking up the rest from reference TRBV7-9 and TRBJ2-3 gives the full variable domain: DTGVSQNPRHKITKRGQNVTFRCDPISEHNRLYWYRQTLGQGPEFLTYFQNEAQLEKSRLLSDRFSAERPKGSFSTLEIQRTEQGDSAMYLCASTYSGSTDTQYFGPGTRLTVL.

To note about this clone: Read data end 3 residues before the CDR3 end; the end is taken from the germline J gene. This chain connects TRBV6-1 to TRBJ2-3; weak D call: TRBD1 (6 bases). CDR3 length equals 16 residues. Germline V gives CDR1 MNHNS, CDR2 SASEGT. Trimming shortened V by 4 bases and J by 0 bases, and 14 bases separated the two germline ends. Partial CDR3 DNA: TGTGCCAGCAGTGGACCGACAGGACATAGCACAGATACG. It encodes CASSGPTGHSTDT. The whole CDR3 region reads CASSGPTGHSTDTQYF.

A word on this clone: The CDR3 end lies 3 residues beyond the end of the read and is filled in from the germline J gene. The V and J genes are TRBV7-9 and TRBJ1-1; D is unclear. Per germline, CDR1 SEHNR and CDR2 FQNEAQ (reference sequence). There are 14 residues in the CDR3. Deletions cut 2 bases from V and 2 bases from J, with 9 bases between. CDR3 DNA, as far as it was read: TGTGCCAGCAGCTTAAAAGCGGGTAACACTGAA. It translates to CASSLKAGNTE. The entire CDR3 protein reads CASSLKAGNTEAFF.

Remarks on this clone: Read sequence stops 3 residues before the CDR3 end, and the germline J gene provides the missing end. The J gene is TRBJ2-2, the V gene TRBV19; the match to TRBD1 covers 9 bases. Trimming at V came to 4 bases and at J to 3 bases, leaving 0 bases not matched to a gene. The CDR3 spans 14 residues. Germline V gene sequence: CDR1 LNHDA, CDR2 SQIVND (reference sequence). The covered CDR3 bases are TGTGCCAGTAGTAGACAGGGGGACACCGGGGAG. It codes for CASSRQGDTGE. The whole CDR3 sequence is CASSRQGDTGELFF.

Remarks on this clone: The read ends 3 residues before the CDR3 terminus; that terminus is restored from the germline J gene. This chain uses TRBV7-6 with TRBJ1-1; 7 bases line up with TRBD1. The germline gives CDR1 SGHVS, CDR2 FNYEAQ. This CDR3 is 13 amino acids long. The sequenced CDR3 bases are TGTGCCAGCAGCTTAGCCAGGGGGGATAGG. It yields the protein CASSLARGDR. The full CDR3 is CASSLARGDRAFF.

Worth noting for this clone: The CDR3 extends 3 residues past the end of the read, so its final part is completed from the germline J gene. The rearrangement joins TRBV28 to TRBJ1-6; TRBD1 matches 9 bases. The germline V gene encodes CDR1 MDHEN and CDR2 SYDVKM. The V segment lost 2 bases and the J segment 7 bases; nucleotides outside the gene matches: 0. The CDR3 covers 14 residues. CDR3 bases read: TGTGCCAGCAGTTTAGGGACAGGGAATTCACCC. This codes for CASSLGTGNSP. The entire CDR3 protein reads CASSLGTGNSPLHF.

Remarks on this clone: The read terminates 3 residues ahead of where the CDR3 ends, so the germline J gene completes it. This chain joins TRBV19 and TRBJ2-1; TRBD2 agrees at 11 bases. This CDR3 is 14 amino acids long. V shed 5 bases, J shed 9 bases, and the junction held 6 bases outside the gene matches. Germline V gives CDR1 LNHDA, CDR2 SQIVND (reference sequence). CDR3 in amino acids: CASSETSGIVEQFF. The sequenced CDR3 bases are TGTGCCAGTAGTGAGACTAGCGGGATTGTTGAG.

Concerning this clone: The read ends 3 residues shy of where the CDR3 ends; the end is completed using the germline J gene. This chain links TRBV6-2 or TRBV6-3 with TRBJ1-5; D possibly corresponds to TRBD1 (6 bases). Germline V gives CDR1 MNHEY, CDR2 SVGEGT. The CDR3 is 16 amino acids. V was cut by 3 bases and J by 5 bases, with 17 bases left in between. CDR3 region: CASSYSGTNNDQPQHF. CDR3 DNA, as far as it was read: TGTGCCAGCAGTTATTCCGGGACAAATAACGATCAGCCC.

Of note for this clone: Read sequence stops 3 residues before the CDR3 end, and the germline J gene provides the missing end. The chain is built from TRBV20-1 and TRBJ2-1; TRBD2 matches 11 bases. Germline V gives CDR1 DFQATT, CDR2 SNEGSKA (reference sequence). The length of the CDR3 is 16 residues. After removal of 3 bases from V and 4 bases from J, the junction contained 8 bases not matched to a gene. CDR3 amino acids: CSARGIAGGLYNEQFF. The sequenced CDR3 bases are TGCAGTGCTAGGGGGATAGCGGGGGGGCTGTACAATGAG.

With respect to this clone: The read stops 3 residues short of the end of the CDR3; the missing end is completed from the germline J gene. This chain uses TRBV5-1 with TRBJ2-5; 9 bases are shared with TRBD2. Germline CDR1 is SGHRS and CDR2 is YFSETQ. V gave up 0 bases and J gave up 4 bases; unmatched junction bases: 10. The CDR3 is 17 amino acids. The CDR3: CASSLVVGSGRTETQYF. CDR3 bases read: TGCGCCAGCAGCTTGGTTGTGGGGAGCGGGAGGACAGAGACC.

Of note for this clone: Read data end 3 residues before the CDR3 end; the end is taken from the germline J gene. The chain couples TRBV7-3 to TRBJ2-3; 7 bases map to TRBD2. J gave up 4 bases and V 5 bases, and 6 bases lay outside the gene matches. The germline CDR1 and CDR2 sequences are SGHTA and FQGTGA. CDR3 length: 14 amino acids. The sequenced part of the CDR3 DNA is TGTGCCAGCAGCCCTTCAGGGAGGGCAGATACG. This translates into CASSPSGRADT. The whole CDR3 is CASSPSGRADTQYF. The full variable domain, its missing parts supplied by reference TRBV7-3 and TRBJ2-3, is GAGVSQTPSNKVTEKGKYVELRCDPISGHTALYWYRQSLGQGPEFLIYFQGTGAADDSGLPNDRFFAVRPEGSVSTLKIQRTERGDSAVYLCASSPSGRADTQYFGPGTRLTVL.

Worth noting for this clone: The read ends 3 residues early relative to the CDR3; the germline J gene fills the gap. The V gene is TRBV5-4, the J gene TRBJ2-1, with TRBD2 matching over 9 bases. The trim removed 0 bases at V and 5 bases at J, leaving 6 bases unmatched. The CDR3 extends over 16 amino acids. CDR1 is SGHNT and CDR2 is YYREEE in the germline V gene (reference sequence). The sequenced part of the CDR3 DNA is TGTGCCAGCAGCTTGGCGGGGCTAGCGGGGCACAATGAG. Translated: CASSLAGLAGHNE. The complete CDR3 protein is CASSLAGLAGHNEQFF.

Notes on this clone: Coverage ceases 3 residues before the CDR3 finishes, and the germline J gene fills in the end. The rearrangement links TRBV9 to TRBJ2-2; 7 bases are shared with TRBD2. The length of the CDR3 is 15 residues. Germline CDR1 and CDR2: SGDLS and YYNGEE. J gave up 1 base and V 0 bases, and 0 bases lay outside the gene matches. CDR3 in amino acids: CASSVGGGNTGELFF. CDR3 DNA (partial): TGTGCCAGCAGCGTAGGGGGGGGGAACACCGGGGAG.

Turning to this clone: With the read ending 3 residues before the CDR3 end, the germline J gene is used to fill in that end. V usage is TRBV20-1 and J usage is TRBJ1-4; D remains ambiguous. Trimming took 0 bases from V and 8 from J, leaving 13 bases between them. The CDR3 spans 14 residues. CDR1 is DFQATT, CDR2 SNEGSKA, per germline (reference sequence). The CDR3 DNA, read in part, is TGCAGTGCTAGAGAGACGGCGGGTGGGGAAAAA. This gives the protein CSARETAGGEK. The entire CDR3 sequence reads CSARETAGGEKLFF.